This record covers a single TCR beta chain. Deep was the level used in running the assay. Produced via immunoSEQ multiplex PCR; TCRdb's table is partial and in-frame only. The sample includes about 640,000 clones, more than 70% of them seen just once. This sample stems from a study of shared clonotypes between healthy human individuals. This CDR3 contains 14 residues. Germline lookup yields CDR1 MNHNY and CDR2 SVGAGI (reference sequence). Trimming shortened V by 7 bases and J by 6 bases, and 16 bases separated the two germline ends. This receptor was obtained from a woman in her 30s in good health. The sample taken for sequencing was memory CD4+ T cells sorted from blood. This sample's subset: CD45RA-negative fraction. This chain links TRBV6-6 with TRBJ2-1; TRBD1 is a possible D gene (6 bases). The CDR3 reads CASNQLQGGNEQFF. DNA of the CDR3: TGTGCCAGCAATCAACTACAGGGCGGCAATGAGCAGTTCTTC.